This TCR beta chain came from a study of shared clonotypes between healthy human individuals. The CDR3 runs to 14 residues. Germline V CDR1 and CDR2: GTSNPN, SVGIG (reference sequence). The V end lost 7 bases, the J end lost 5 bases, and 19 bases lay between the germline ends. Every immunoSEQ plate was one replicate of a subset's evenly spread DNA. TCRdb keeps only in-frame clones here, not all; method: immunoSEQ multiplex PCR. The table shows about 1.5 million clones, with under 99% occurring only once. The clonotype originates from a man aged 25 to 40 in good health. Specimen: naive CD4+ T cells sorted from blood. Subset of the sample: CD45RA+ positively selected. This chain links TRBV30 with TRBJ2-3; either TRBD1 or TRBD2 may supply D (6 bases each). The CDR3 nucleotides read TGTGCCTCGGCGGGTGCCGGAGGGGGAGATACGCAGTATTTT. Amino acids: CASAGAGGGDTQYF.